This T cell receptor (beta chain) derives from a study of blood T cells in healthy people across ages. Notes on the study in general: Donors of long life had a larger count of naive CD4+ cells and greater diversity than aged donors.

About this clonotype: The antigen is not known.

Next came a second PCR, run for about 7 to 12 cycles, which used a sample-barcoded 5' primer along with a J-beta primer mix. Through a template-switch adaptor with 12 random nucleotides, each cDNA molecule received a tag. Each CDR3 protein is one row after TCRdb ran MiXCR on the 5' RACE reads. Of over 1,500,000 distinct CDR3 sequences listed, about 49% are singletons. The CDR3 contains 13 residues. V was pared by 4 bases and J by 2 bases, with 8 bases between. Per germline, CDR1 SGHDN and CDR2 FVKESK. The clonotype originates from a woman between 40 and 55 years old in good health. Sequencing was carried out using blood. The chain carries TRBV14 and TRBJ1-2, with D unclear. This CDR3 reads CASSREENYGYTF. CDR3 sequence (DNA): TGTGCCAGCAGCCGGGAGGAGAACTATGGCTACACCTTC. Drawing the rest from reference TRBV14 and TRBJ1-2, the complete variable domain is EAGVTQFPSHSVIEKGQTVTLRCDPISGHDNLYWYRRVMGKEIKFLLHFVKESKQDESGMPNNRFLAERTGGTYSTLKVQPAELEDSGVYFCASSREENYGYTFGSGTRLTVV.